This T cell receptor (beta chain) stems from a study of blood T cell repertoires in COVID-19. The wider study: The United States, Italy and Spain supplied acute and convalescent COVID-19 samples. Sample material is recorded as cDNA or gDNA derived from T cells, B-cell-depleted T cells, or PBMCs.

As handled by the study authors: The assay estimated nucleated cells by amplifying reference gene primers. The assay was immunoSEQ multiplex PCR, and TCRdb's table has in-frame clones only and misses some. That table is the source of V, J and clone size, and D and trimming were worked out from the DNA. The profile shows approximately 270,000 clones, roughly nine tenths of them singletons. The V segment lost 2 bases and the J segment 5 bases; nucleotides outside the gene matches: 5. The germline gives CDR1 SGDLS, CDR2 YYNGEE. The CDR3 consists of 15 residues. This rearrangement joins TRBV9 to TRBJ1-5; TRBD1 agrees at 9 bases. The clonotype originates from a man aged 35 to 55 with active or convalescent COVID-19. The sequencing input was peripheral blood. As DNA, the CDR3 is TGTGCCAGCAGCGTTGACTGGACAGGGGATCAGCCCCAGCATTTT. Its protein product is CASSVDWTGDQPQHF. Using reference TRBV9 and TRBJ1-5 for the parts outside the CDR3, the full variable domain is DSGVTQTPKHLITATGQRVTLRCSPRSGDLSVYWYQQSLDQGLQFLIQYYNGEERAKGNILERFSAQQFPDLHSELNLSSLELGDSALYFCASSVDWTGDQPQHFGDGTRLSIL.